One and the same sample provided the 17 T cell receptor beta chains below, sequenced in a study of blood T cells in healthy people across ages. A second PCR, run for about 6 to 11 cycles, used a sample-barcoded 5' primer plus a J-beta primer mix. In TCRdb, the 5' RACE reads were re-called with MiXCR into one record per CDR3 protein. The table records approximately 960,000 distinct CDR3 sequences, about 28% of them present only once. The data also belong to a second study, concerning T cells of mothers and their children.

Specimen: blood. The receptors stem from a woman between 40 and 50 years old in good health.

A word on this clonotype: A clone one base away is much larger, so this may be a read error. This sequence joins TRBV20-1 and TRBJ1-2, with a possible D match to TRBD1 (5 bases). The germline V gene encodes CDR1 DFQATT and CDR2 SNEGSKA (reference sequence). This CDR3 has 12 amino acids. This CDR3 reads CSATGTSYGDTF. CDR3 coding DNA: TGCAGTGCAACCGGGACCTCATATGGCGACACCTTC.

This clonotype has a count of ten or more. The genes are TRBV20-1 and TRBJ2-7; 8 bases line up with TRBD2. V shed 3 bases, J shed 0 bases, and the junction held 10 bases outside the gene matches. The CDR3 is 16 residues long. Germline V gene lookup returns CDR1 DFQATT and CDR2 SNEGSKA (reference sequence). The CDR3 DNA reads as TGCAGTGCTAGTCCCTCTAGCGGGCTAAGCTCCTACGAGCAGTACTTC. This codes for CSASPSSGLSSYEQYF.

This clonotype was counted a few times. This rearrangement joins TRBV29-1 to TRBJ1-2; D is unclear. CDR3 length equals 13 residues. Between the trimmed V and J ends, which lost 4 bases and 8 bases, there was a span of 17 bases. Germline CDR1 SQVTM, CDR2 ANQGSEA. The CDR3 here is CSVAGLQAGGYTF. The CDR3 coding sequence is TGCAGCGTTGCCGGGCTCCAAGCGGGGGGCTACACCTTC.

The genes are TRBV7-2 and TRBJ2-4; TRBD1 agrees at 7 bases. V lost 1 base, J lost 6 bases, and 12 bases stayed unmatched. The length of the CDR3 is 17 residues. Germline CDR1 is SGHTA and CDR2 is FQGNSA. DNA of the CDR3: TGTGCCAGCAGCTTAGTTTGGACAGGCAAATCGAGAAACATTCAGTACTTC. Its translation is CASSLVWTGKSRNIQYF.

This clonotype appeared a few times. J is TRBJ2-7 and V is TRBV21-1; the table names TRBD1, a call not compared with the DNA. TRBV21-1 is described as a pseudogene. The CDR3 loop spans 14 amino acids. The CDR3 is CASGIWDRDYEQYF. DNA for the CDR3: TGTGCCAGCGGCATATGGGACAGGGACTACGAGCAGTACTTC.

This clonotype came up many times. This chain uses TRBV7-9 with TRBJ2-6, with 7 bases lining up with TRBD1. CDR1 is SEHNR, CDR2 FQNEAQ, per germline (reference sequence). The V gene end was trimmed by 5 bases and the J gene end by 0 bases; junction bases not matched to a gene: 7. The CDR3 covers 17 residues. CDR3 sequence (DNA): TGTGCCAGCAGCCCGGGACAGACCTTCTCTGGGGCCAACGTCCTGACTTTC. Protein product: CASSPGQTFSGANVLTF.

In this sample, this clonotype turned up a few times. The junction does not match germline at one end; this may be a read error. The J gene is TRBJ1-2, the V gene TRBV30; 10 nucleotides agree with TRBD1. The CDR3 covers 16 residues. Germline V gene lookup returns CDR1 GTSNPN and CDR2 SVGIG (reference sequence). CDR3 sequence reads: CAWRWGQGPSNYDYTF. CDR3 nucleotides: TGTGCCTGGAGATGGGGACAGGGGCCCTCTAACTATGACTACACCTTC.

The CDR3 DNA sequence: TGTGCCAGCAGCATCCAGCGGGGTCCCCAAGAGACCCAGTACTTC. It translates to CASSIQRGPQETQYF. The V and J genes are TRBV11-2 and TRBJ2-5; TRBD2 agrees at 7 bases. The junction had 7 bases not matched to a gene; V was cut back by 5 bases and J by 1 base. The CDR3 contains 15 residues. From germline, CDR1 is SGHAT and CDR2 FQNNGV. Variable domain in full (rest from reference TRBV11-2 and TRBJ2-5): EAGVAQSPRYKIIEKRQSVAFWCNPISGHATLYWYQQILGQGPKLLIQFQNNGVVDDSQLPKDRFSAERLKGVDSTLKIQPAKLEDSAVYLCASSIQRGPQETQYFGPGTRLLVL.

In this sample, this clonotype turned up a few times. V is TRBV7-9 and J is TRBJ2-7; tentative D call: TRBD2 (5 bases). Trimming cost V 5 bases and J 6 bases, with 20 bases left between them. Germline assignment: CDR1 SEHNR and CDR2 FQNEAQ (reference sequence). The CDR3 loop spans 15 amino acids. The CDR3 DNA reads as TGTGCCAGCAGCGCGTACACTAGACCTCCGTCCGAGCAGTACTTC. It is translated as CASSAYTRPPSEQYF.

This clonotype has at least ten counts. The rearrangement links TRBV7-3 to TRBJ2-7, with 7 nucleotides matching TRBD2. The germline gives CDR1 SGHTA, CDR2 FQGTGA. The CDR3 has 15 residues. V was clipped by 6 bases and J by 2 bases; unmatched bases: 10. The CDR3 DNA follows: TGTGCCAGCAGTGTTATGGCGGGGGATGCCTACGAGCAGTACTTC. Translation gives CASSVMAGDAYEQYF.

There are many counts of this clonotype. CDR3 sequence: CASSSGQGLEQYF. The CDR3 DNA sequence: TGTGCCAGCAGCTCTGGACAGGGGCTCGAGCAGTACTTC. This chain links TRBV7-3 with TRBJ2-7; 9 nucleotides align to TRBD1. Losses at the gene ends were 4 bases for V and 6 bases for J; bases not matched to a gene: 4. The germline gives CDR1 SGHTA, CDR2 FQGTGA. The CDR3 runs to 13 residues. The variable domain in full, completed from reference TRBV7-3 and TRBJ2-7, reads GAGVSQTPSNKVTEKGKYVELRCDPISGHTALYWYRQSLGQGPEFLIYFQGTGAADDSGLPNDRFFAVRPEGSVSTLKIQRTERGDSAVYLCASSSGQGLEQYFGPGTRLTVT.

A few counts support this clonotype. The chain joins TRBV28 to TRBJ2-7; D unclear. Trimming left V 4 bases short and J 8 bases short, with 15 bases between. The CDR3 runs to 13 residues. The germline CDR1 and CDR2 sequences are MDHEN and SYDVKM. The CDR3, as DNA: TGTGCCAGCAGTTCCCCTCCTGCAAAGAAGCAGTACTTC. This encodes CASSSPPAKKQYF.

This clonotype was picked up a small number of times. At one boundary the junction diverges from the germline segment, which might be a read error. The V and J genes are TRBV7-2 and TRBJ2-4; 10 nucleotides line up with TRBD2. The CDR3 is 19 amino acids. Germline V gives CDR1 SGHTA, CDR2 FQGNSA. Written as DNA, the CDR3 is TGTGCCAGCAGCTTAAGCACTAGCGGGACAGTTCGAACCAAAAGCATTCAGTACTTC. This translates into CASSLSTSGTVRTKSIQYF.

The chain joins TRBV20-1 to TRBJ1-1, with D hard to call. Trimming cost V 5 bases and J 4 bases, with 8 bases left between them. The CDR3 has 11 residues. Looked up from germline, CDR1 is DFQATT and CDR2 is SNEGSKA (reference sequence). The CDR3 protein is CSARPATEAFF. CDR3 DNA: TGCAGTGCTCGTCCCGCCACTGAAGCTTTCTTT.

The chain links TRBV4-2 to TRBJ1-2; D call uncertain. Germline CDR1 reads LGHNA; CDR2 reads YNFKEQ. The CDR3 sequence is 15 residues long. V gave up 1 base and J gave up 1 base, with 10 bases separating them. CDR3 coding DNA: TGTGCCAGCAGCCAAGGGCCCCCCTTTAACTATGGCTACACCTTC. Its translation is CASSQGPPFNYGYTF.

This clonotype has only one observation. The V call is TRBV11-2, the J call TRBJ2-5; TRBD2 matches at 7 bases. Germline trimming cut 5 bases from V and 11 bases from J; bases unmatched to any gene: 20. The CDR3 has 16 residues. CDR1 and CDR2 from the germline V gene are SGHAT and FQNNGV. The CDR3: CASSIHGGGVYNEQYF. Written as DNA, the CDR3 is TGTGCCAGCAGCATACACGGCGGGGGAGTCTACAATGAGCAGTACTTC.

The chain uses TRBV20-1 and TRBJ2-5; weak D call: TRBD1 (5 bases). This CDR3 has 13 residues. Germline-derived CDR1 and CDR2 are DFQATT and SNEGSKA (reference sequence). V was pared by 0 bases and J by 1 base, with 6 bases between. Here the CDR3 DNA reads TGCAGTGCTAGAGAGACAGTCCAAGAGACCCAGTACTTC. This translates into CSARETVQETQYF.